Sequencing of this T cell receptor (beta chain) was carried out in a study of cytomegalovirus exposure and HLA in healthy donors. About the research overall: Unique TCRs numbering around 85 million, obtained from HLA-typed donors, made up an early data release. Study observations and caveats: No immune exposure information besides CMV serostatus was available. The presence/absence work took it that sequencing depth was about the same across donors. HLA alleles showed associations with 15,000 to 20,000 TCR beta sequences in a later analysis, at a 0.05 false discovery rate.

About this clone: Its antigen remains unknown.

From germline, CDR1 is MNHNS and CDR2 SASEGT. There are 13 residues in the CDR3. V was shortened by 5 bases and J by 1 base, with 8 bases between the two germline ends. 13 Jbeta primers and 60 Vbeta primers were used for the PCR. Method: immunoSEQ multiplex PCR; TCRdb's copy keeps in-frame clones and lacks some. This table holds approximately 190,000 clones. Sequenced: PBMCs. J is TRBJ1-1 and V is TRBV6-1, with a tentative D call TRBD1 (5 bases). The sequence derives from a man aged 30 to 45 in good health and CMV-seronegative. CDR3 DNA sequence: TGTGCCAGCAGTTTCCAGGGGAACACTGAAGCTTTCTTT. This gives the protein CASSFQGNTEAFF.